This is a list of T cell receptor beta chains from one sample in a study of CD8 T cells in Susac syndrome. Each CDR3 protein is one row after TCRdb ran MiXCR on the immunoSEQ multiplex PCR reads. The table has under 200,000 distinct CDR3 sequences, 90% to 95% seen once. Sequenced: CD4+ T cells from PBMCs. All receptors derive from a human donor with Susac syndrome. CDR3s include the opening cysteine and the closing phenylalanine or tryptophan. A D gene is named only where the DNA matches it firmly. Not all rows give a size; the values are once, few, many and, for expanded clones, a class.

J gene | clone size | CDR3 length | V gene | D gene | CDR3 DNA | CDR3 protein
TRBJ2-7 | NA | 21 | TRBV5-1 | NA | TGCGCCAGCAGCGCCAAGCGGGCCCGGGGCACTCTAGCGCAGAGCTCCTACGAGCAGTACTTC | CASSAKRARGTLAQSSYEQYF
TRBJ1-3 | NA | 16 | TRBV5-4 | NA | TGTGCCAGCAGCTACGAGGACTCGTACTCTGGAAACACCATATATTTT | CASSYEDSYSGNTIYF
TRBJ2-2 | NA | 18 | TRBV9 | TRBD1 | TGTGCCAGCAGCGTAGTATCGGGACAGGGGGCGAACACCGGGGAGCTGTTTTTT | CASSVVSGQGANTGELFF
TRBJ2-1 | once | 14 | TRBV19 | NA | TGTGCCAGTAGTAGGGGACAGCGGGGCGAGGAGCAGTTCTTC | CASSRGQRGEEQFF
TRBJ2-7 | NA | 12 | TRBV20-1 | NA | TGCAGTTCCGGGCCGAGCTCCTACGAGCAGTACTTC | CSSGPSSYEQYF
TRBJ2-2 | NA | 16 | TRBV27 | NA | TGTGCCAGCAGTTTATCTCGCTCTCTGAACACCGGGGAGCTGTTTTTT | CASSLSRSLNTGELFF
TRBJ1-5 | NA | 15 | TRBV4-1 | TRBD1 | TGCGCCAGCAGCTTGCGGGACAGAGGGCAACAGCCCCAGCATTTT | CASSLRDRGQQPQHF
TRBJ2-5 | NA | 16 | TRBV6-1 | NA | TGTGCCAGCAGCCTAAACTGGGGGATGGCACAAGAGACCCAGTACTTC | CASSLNWGMAQETQYF
TRBJ2-7 | NA | 14 | TRBV11-2 | NA | TGTGCCAGCAGAAGAGCAGGGGCAAACTACGAGCAGTACTTC | CASRRAGANYEQYF
TRBJ2-1 | NA | 14 | TRBV28 | TRBD2 | TGTGCCAGCAGGGGAGCGGGAGTCTTCAATGAGCAGTTCTTC | CASRGAGVFNEQFF
TRBJ1-5 | NA | 18 | TRBV19 | NA | TGTGCCAGTAGTATAGTATCAGGGAGACCCCCTGGCAATCAGCCCCAGCATTTT | CASSIVSGRPPGNQPQHF
TRBJ2-1 | once | 14 | TRBV6-6 | TRBD2 | TGTGCCAGCGGCCTAGCGGGGGGATACAATGAGCAGTTCTTC | CASGLAGGYNEQFF
TRBJ2-1 | NA | 12 | TRBV7-2 | NA | TGTGCCAGCAGCTCCTTCCTCAATGAGCAGTTCTTC | CASSSFLNEQFF
TRBJ2-1 | NA | 20 | TRBV6-5 | TRBD2 | TGTGCCAGCAGATACTTAGCGGGAGTGCGGGTTCCTGCCTCCTACAATGAGCAGTTCTTC | CASRYLAGVRVPASYNEQFF
TRBJ2-5 | NA | 14 | TRBV5-1 | NA | TGCGCCAGCAGCTGGACCGGGACACAAGAGACCCAGTACTTC | CASSWTGTQETQYF
TRBJ1-5 | NA | 15 | TRBV6-6 | NA | TGTGCCAGCAGTAAACAGGGTTTGAGCAATCAGCCCCAGCATTTT | CASSKQGLSNQPQHF
TRBJ2-5 | NA | 13 | TRBV6-6 | TRBD2 | TGTGCCAGCCGTCGAGCGGGAGAAGAGACCCAGTACTTC | CASRRAGEETQYF
TRBJ2-3 | NA | 20 | TRBV30 | TRBD2 | TGTGCCTGGAGTACTATTCGACCTTCGACTAGCGGGGTCCCCACAGATACGCAGTATTTT | CAWSTIRPSTSGVPTDTQYF
TRBJ2-1 | NA | 11 | TRBV20-1 | NA | TGCAGTGCCGTCACCTACAATGAGCAGTTCTTC | CSAVTYNEQFF
TRBJ1-5 | NA | 14 | TRBV7-9 | NA | TGTGCCAGCACCCCACCAGGTTTTCATCAGCCCCAGCATTTT | CASTPPGFHQPQHF
TRBJ1-2 | NA | 13 | TRBV29-1 | NA | TGCAGCGTTGAAGATCGGGACAACTATGGCTACACCTTC | CSVEDRDNYGYTF